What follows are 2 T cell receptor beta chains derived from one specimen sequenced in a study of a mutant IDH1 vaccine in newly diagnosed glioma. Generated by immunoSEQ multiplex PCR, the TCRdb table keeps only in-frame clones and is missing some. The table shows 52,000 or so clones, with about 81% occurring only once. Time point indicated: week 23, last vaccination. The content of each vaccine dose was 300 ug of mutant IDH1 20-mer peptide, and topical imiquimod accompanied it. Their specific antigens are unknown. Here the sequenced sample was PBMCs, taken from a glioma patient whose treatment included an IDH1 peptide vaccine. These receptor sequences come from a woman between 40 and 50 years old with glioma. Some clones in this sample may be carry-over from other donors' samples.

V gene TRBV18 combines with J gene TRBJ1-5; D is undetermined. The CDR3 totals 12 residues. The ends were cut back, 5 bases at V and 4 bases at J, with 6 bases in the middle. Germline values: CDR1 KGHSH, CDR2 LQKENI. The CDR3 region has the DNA TGTGCCAGCTCAACAACAAATCAGCCCCAGCATTTT. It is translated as CASSTTNQPQHF.

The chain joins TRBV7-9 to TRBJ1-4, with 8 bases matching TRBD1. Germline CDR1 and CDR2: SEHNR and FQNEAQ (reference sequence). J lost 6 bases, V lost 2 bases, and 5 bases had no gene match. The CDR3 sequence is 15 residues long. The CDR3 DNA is TGTGCCAGCAGCTTAACAACAGGGGGGGATGAAAAACTGTTTTTT. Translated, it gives CASSLTTGGDEKLFF.